This T cell receptor beta chain was observed in a study of long-term antiretroviral therapy in people with HIV. Germline V lookup: CDR1 LNHDA, CDR2 SQIVND (reference sequence). V was shortened by 7 bases and J by 1 base, with 10 bases between the two germline ends. The CDR3 covers 13 residues. Details on this clone: The target antigen is unknown.

Samples were assayed with immunoSEQ v3.0 at survey level. The method was immunoSEQ multiplex PCR; TCRdb's version includes in-frame clones alone and lacks a portion of them. Among under 20,000 clones listed, 91% were seen once. Study-wide results and caveats: Subsequent to ART, diversity was augmented yet persisted below that of transplant donor controls.

This specimen was unsorted PBMCs, taken 0.3 years after starting antiretroviral therapy. The source of this sequence is a man in his 60s with HIV. J is TRBJ1-1 and V is TRBV19; possibly TRBD1 for D (5 bases). CDR3 sequence (DNA): TGTGCCAGTATTGGGGCAGGGAACACTGAAGCTTTCTTT. This encodes CASIGAGNTEAFF.